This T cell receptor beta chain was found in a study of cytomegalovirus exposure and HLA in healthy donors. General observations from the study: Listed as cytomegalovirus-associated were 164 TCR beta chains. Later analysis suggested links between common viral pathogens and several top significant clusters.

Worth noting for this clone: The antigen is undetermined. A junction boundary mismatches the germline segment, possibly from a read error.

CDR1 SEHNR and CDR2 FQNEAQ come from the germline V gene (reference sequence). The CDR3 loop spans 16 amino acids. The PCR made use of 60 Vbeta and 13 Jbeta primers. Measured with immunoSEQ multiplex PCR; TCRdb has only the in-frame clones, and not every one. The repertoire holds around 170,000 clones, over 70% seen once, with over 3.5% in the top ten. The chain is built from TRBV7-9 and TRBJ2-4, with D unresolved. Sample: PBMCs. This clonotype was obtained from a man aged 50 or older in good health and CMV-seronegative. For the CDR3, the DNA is TGTTCCAGCAGCCCTAGTTCCATCAGTTCCAAAAACATTCAGTACTTC. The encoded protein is CSSSPSSISSKNIQYF.